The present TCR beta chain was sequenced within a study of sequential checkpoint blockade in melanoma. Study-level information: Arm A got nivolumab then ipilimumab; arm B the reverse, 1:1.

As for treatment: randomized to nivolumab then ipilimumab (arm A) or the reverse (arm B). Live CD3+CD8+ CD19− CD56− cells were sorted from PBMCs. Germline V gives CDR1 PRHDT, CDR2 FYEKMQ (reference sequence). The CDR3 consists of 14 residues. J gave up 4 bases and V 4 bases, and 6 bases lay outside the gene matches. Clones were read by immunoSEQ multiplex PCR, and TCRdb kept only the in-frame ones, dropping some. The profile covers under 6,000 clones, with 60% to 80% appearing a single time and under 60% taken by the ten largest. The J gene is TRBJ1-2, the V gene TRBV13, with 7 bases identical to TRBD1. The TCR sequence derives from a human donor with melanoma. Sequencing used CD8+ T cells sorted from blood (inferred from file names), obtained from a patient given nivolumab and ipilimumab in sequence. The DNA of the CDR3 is TGTGCCAGCAGCTATGGACAGGATCCCTATGGCTACACCTTC. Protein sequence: CASSYGQDPYGYTF.